The 8 T cell receptor beta chains presented below share a single source sample, sequenced in a study of a mutant IDH1 vaccine in newly diagnosed glioma. The time point denotes: baseline, week 1 (first vaccination visit). Treatment in this sample: pre-vaccination baseline after standard-of-care therapy. Using immunoSEQ multiplex PCR, the repertoire was profiled, and TCRdb retains in-frame clones only, with some absent. Among 45,000 to 65,000 clones, around 80% were seen once, and the ten largest hold nearly 20%. Specimen: PBMCs, collected from a glioma patient treated with radiotherapy, temozolomide or both. All receptors come from a man aged 18 to 35 with glioma.

The genes are TRBV9 and TRBJ2-5; 8 bases agree with TRBD1. Germline CDR1 SGDLS, CDR2 YYNGEE. This CDR3 has 16 residues. J lost 1 base, V lost 0 bases, and 5 bases had no gene match. The CDR3 region has the DNA TGTGCCAGCAGCGTAGCTACAGGGGGTGGCCAAGAGACCCAGTACTTC. Its protein is CASSVATGGGQETQYF.

This chain connects TRBV7-2 to TRBJ1-4, with 10 bases aligning to TRBD1. Looked up from germline, CDR1 is SGHTA and CDR2 is FQGNSA. The V segment lost 5 bases and the J segment 8 bases; nucleotides outside the gene matches: 8. This CDR3 is 15 amino acids long. Written as DNA, the CDR3 is TGTGCCAGCAGCCGCTCCGGGACAGGGGTGGAAAAACTGTTTTTT. Translation gives CASSRSGTGVEKLFF.

This chain connects TRBV6-5 to TRBJ1-1, with 7 positions matching TRBD1. The junction had 10 bases not matched to a gene; V was cut back by 7 bases and J by 2 bases. The length of the CDR3 is 15 residues. CDR1 MNHEY and CDR2 SVGAGI come from the germline V gene. In nucleotides, the CDR3 is TGTGCCAGCAAACCACCCAGGGGGTACAACACTGAAGCTTTCTTT. This codes for CASKPPRGYNTEAFF.

The chain is built from TRBV5-6 and TRBJ2-1, with 8 nucleotides matching TRBD2. The CDR3 consists of 15 residues. V shed 0 bases and J 5 bases; nucleotides not matched to a gene: 4. Germline CDR1 and CDR2: SGHDT and YYEEEE. CDR3 protein: CASSLVSGENNEQFF. Written as DNA, the CDR3 is TGTGCCAGCAGCTTGGTTAGCGGGGAAAACAATGAGCAGTTCTTC.

J is TRBJ2-1 and V is TRBV5-6, with D hard to call. The ends were cut back, 4 bases at V and 0 bases at J, with 14 bases in the middle. Germline V lookup: CDR1 SGHDT, CDR2 YYEEEE. This CDR3 is 16 amino acids long. This CDR3 is CASSLRGSRSYNEQFF. In DNA, the CDR3 is TGTGCCAGCAGCCTGCGAGGCAGCCGCTCCTACAATGAGCAGTTCTTC.

The chain couples TRBV6-5 to TRBJ1-1; maybe TRBD1 (6 bases). V dropped 2 bases and J dropped 0 bases, with 7 bases sitting between them. The CDR3 sequence is 14 residues long. The germline CDR1 and CDR2 sequences are MNHEY and SVGAGI. The CDR3 protein is CASSYGTLNTEAFF. CDR3 coding DNA: TGTGCCAGCAGTTACGGGACACTGAACACTGAAGCTTTCTTT.

This clone is a singleton in its sample. The gene calls are TRBV10-3 and TRBJ2-5, with D perhaps matching TRBD2 (6 bases). The CDR3 is 13 residues long. Trimming took 4 bases from V and 5 from J, leaving 11 bases between them. CDR1 ENHRY and CDR2 SYGVKD come from the germline V gene. CDR3 nucleotide sequence: TGTGCCATCAGTGGGGGGGAGCGGGAGACCCAGTACTTC. This encodes CAISGGERETQYF.

This chain links TRBV5-1 with TRBJ1-2; 8 nucleotides line up with TRBD1. The V and J ends lost 0 bases and 10 bases, in that order; junction bases with no gene match: 5. The CDR3 consists of 13 residues. CDR1 is SGHRS, CDR2 YFSETQ, per germline. The CDR3 DNA follows: TGCGCCAGCAGCTTGGCCCGGGACAGGTTCTACACCTTC. Translating it yields CASSLARDRFYTF.